The 18 T cell receptor beta chains below were found in one sample sequenced in a study of cytomegalovirus exposure and HLA in healthy donors. With 60 Vbeta and 13 Jbeta primers, the PCR was carried out. Measured with immunoSEQ multiplex PCR; TCRdb has only the in-frame clones, and not every one. This repertoire shows some 160,000 clones, roughly 87% found once; its top ten account for about 0.5%. The specimen was PBMCs. The receptors were sampled from a woman in her forties or fifties in good health and CMV-seronegative.

This chain joins TRBV15 and TRBJ2-4, with unresolved D. The V end lost 0 bases, the J end lost 0 bases, and 12 bases lay between the germline ends. Germline V CDR1 and CDR2: LNHNV, YYDKDF (reference sequence). The CDR3 loop spans 17 amino acids. CDR3 protein: CATSRDSARLAKNIQYF. The CDR3 DNA is TGTGCCACCAGCAGAGATTCCGCCAGGCTAGCCAAAAACATTCAGTACTTC.

This clone was detected a few times. This chain connects TRBV7-8 to TRBJ1-1; 9 nucleotides agree with TRBD1. The trim removed 5 bases at V and 5 bases at J, leaving 9 bases unmatched. CDR3 size: 15 residues. CDR1 and CDR2 (germline): SGHVS, FQNEAQ. Written as DNA, the CDR3 is TGTGCCAGCAGCCCTCCCGGGACAGGGAGGACTGAAGCTTTCTTT. Its translation is CASSPPGTGRTEAFF. Variable domain in full (rest from reference TRBV7-8 and TRBJ1-1): GAGVSQSPRYKVAKRGQDVALRCDPISGHVSLFWYQQALGQGPEFLTYFQNEAQLDKSGLPSDRFFAERPEGSVSTLKIQRTQQEDSAVYLCASSPPGTGRTEAFFGQGTRLTVV.

This clone was recorded a few times. This chain links TRBV2 with TRBJ2-7; tentative D call: TRBD2 (5 bases). From germline, CDR1 is SNHLY and CDR2 FYNNEI. With 7 bases removed from V and 5 bases from J, the gap between germline ends came to 9 bases. The CDR3 covers 11 residues. The CDR3 DNA reads as TGTGCCAGCACCCGTAGCGACGAGCAGTACTTC. This translates into CASTRSDEQYF. The full variable domain, in which reference TRBV2 and TRBJ2-7 provide the parts outside the CDR3, is EPEVTQTPSHQVTQMGQEVILRCVPISNHLYFYWYRQILGQKVEFLVSFYNNEISEKSEIFDDQFSVERPDGSNFTLKIRSTKLEDSAMYFCASTRSDEQYFGPGTRLTVT.

V usage is TRBV21-1 and J usage is TRBJ1-1; TRBD1 reflects the table's D call only, with no check against the DNA. TRBV21-1 is an annotated pseudogene. The CDR3 is 14 residues long. DNA for the CDR3: TGTGCCAGCCACGGACAGGGAGCGAACACTGAAGCTTTCTTT. Translating gives CASHGQGANTEAFF.

This chain uses TRBV9 with TRBJ1-5, with D perhaps matching TRBD1 (5 bases). Trimming stripped 0 bases from V and 5 bases from J, with 9 bases between. Germline CDR1 is SGDLS and CDR2 is YYNGEE. This CDR3 region has 14 residues. The CDR3 loop reads CASSVGGGDQPQHF. DNA for the CDR3: TGTGCCAGCAGCGTAGGTGGGGGGGATCAGCCCCAGCATTTT.

There are a few counts of this clone. The chain links TRBV29-1 to TRBJ1-6, with unresolved D. Trimming took 4 bases from V and 6 from J, leaving 7 bases between them. This CDR3 is 12 amino acids long. CDR1 and CDR2 (germline): SQVTM, ANQGSEA. The CDR3 loop reads CSVAELNSPLHF. Written as DNA, the CDR3 is TGCAGCGTTGCGGAGCTTAATTCACCCCTCCACTTT.

The chain couples TRBV29-1 to TRBJ1-2; TRBD1 matches 10 bases. V gave up 7 bases and J gave up 2 bases; unmatched junction bases: 4. CDR3 length: 13 residues. Per germline, CDR1 SQVTM and CDR2 ANQGSEA. The CDR3 spells CSALDRGNYGYTF. The CDR3 DNA reads TGCAGCGCTCTGGACAGGGGGAACTATGGCTACACCTTC.

This clone was picked up a small number of times. The sample has other DNA sequences that encode this CDR3 too. This chain joins TRBV7-9 and TRBJ2-7; D unclear. Trimming removed 1 base at V and 6 bases at J, with 7 bases between. The germline V gene encodes CDR1 SEHNR and CDR2 FQNEAQ (reference sequence). This CDR3 is 12 amino acids long. In DNA, the CDR3 is TGTGCCAGCAGCTTAGTCTCTCCCGAGCAGTACTTC. Residues: CASSLVSPEQYF.

On this clone itself: Sequence at one end of the junction differs from germline and may be a read error. The genes are TRBV7-9 and TRBJ2-7, with 8 bases fitting TRBD2. CDR3 length: 16 residues. Germline V gives CDR1 SEHNR, CDR2 FQNEAQ (reference sequence). The CDR3 here is CSSSTKPGLVGGEQYF. The DNA of the CDR3 is TGTTCCAGCAGCACAAAACCGGGACTAGTAGGTGGCGAGCAGTACTTC.

The V call is TRBV18, the J call TRBJ2-1; 10 bases map to TRBD2. The V and J ends lost 5 bases and 3 bases, in that order; junction bases with no gene match: 7. CDR3 length: 16 residues. Germline CDR1 is KGHSH and CDR2 is LQKENI. The CDR3 sequence: CASSSLAGAGYNEQFF. The DNA of the CDR3 is TGTGCCAGCTCATCTCTAGCGGGGGCGGGCTACAATGAGCAGTTCTTC.

The chain links TRBV19 to TRBJ2-3, with a possible D match to TRBD2 (6 bases). The CDR3 has 17 residues. Germline V CDR1 and CDR2: LNHDA, SQIVND (reference sequence). V was shortened by 1 base and J by 4 bases, with 18 bases between the two germline ends. DNA for the CDR3: TGTGCCAGTAGTATAGGACCGGGACTCCGGCTCTCAGATACGCAGTATTTT. It translates to CASSIGPGLRLSDTQYF.

About this clone itself: This specimen includes other DNA sequences encoding the same CDR3. The gene calls are TRBV28 and TRBJ2-3, with 9 bases lining up with TRBD1. The germline V gene has CDR1 MDHEN and CDR2 SYDVKM. With V trimmed by 2 bases and J by 3 bases, 3 bases remained unmatched. The CDR3 has 15 residues. CDR3 in amino acids: CASSLGGQGTDTQYF. CDR3 in DNA: TGTGCCAGCAGTTTAGGAGGACAGGGGACAGATACGCAGTATTTT. The full variable domain, completed using reference TRBV28 and TRBJ2-3, is DVKVTQSSRYLVKRTGEKVFLECVQDMDHENMFWYRQDPGLGLRLIYFSYDVKMKEKGDIPEGYSVSREKKERFSLILESASTNQTSMYLCASSLGGQGTDTQYFGPGTRLTVL.

The V and J genes are TRBV11-1 and TRBJ2-2; TRBD2 is a possible D gene (6 bases). Germline CDR1 and CDR2: SGHAT and FQDESV (reference sequence). The ends were cut back, 3 bases at V and 0 bases at J, with 17 bases in the middle. The CDR3 spans 18 residues. The CDR3, as DNA: TGTGCCAGCAGCTTCTCCCGTCGCGGGGAATCGAACACCGGGGAGCTGTTTTTT. Translating it yields CASSFSRRGESNTGELFF.

The chain uses TRBV7-2 and TRBJ2-7; possible D gene TRBD2, 5 bases. Per the germline V gene, CDR1 is SGHTA and CDR2 is FQGNSA. CDR3 size: 12 residues. Trimming removed 5 bases from V and 1 base from J, with 6 bases in between. CDR3 coding DNA: TGTGCCAGCAGCCGAGGGTCCTACGAGCAGTACTTC. Translation: CASSRGSYEQYF.

The chain couples TRBV20-1 to TRBJ2-5; 7 bases line up with TRBD2. Germline trimming cut 8 bases from V and 4 bases from J; bases unmatched to any gene: 4. CDR1 and CDR2 from the germline V gene are DFQATT and SNEGSKA (reference sequence). The length of the CDR3 is 11 residues. CDR3 sequence: CSPGRTETQYF. The CDR3 nucleotides read TGCAGTCCCGGGAGGACAGAGACCCAGTACTTC.

This clone appeared a single time. The sample has other DNA sequences that encode this CDR3 too. The J gene is TRBJ2-1, the V gene TRBV5-4, with TRBD2 matching over 7 bases. CDR1 is SGHNT and CDR2 is YYREEE in the germline V gene (reference sequence). The CDR3 is 13 residues long. V shed 0 bases and J 6 bases; nucleotides not matched to a gene: 0. DNA of the CDR3: TGTGCCAGCAGCTTGGCGGGGGGCAATGAGCAGTTCTTC. It is translated as CASSLAGGNEQFF.

The V call is TRBV7-8, the J call TRBJ2-1; 8 bases are a match to TRBD2. Germline V gene sequence: CDR1 SGHVS, CDR2 FQNEAQ. J was trimmed by 5 bases and V by 5 bases; bases with no gene match: 11. The CDR3 loop spans 16 amino acids. The CDR3 nucleotides are TGTGCCAGCAGCCAGAACTCGGGGGGGCTTCACAATGAGCAGTTCTTC. It encodes CASSQNSGGLHNEQFF.

The J gene is TRBJ2-2, the V gene TRBV10-2; 7 bases are a match to TRBD2. The CDR3 is 15 residues long. Trimming removed 5 bases from V and 6 bases from J; junction bases left unmatched: 9. Germline V gives CDR1 WSHSY, CDR2 SAAADI. DNA of the CDR3: TGCGCCAGCAGTCCCGGGACTACCCTGGCCGGGGAGCTGTTTTTT. This gives the protein CASSPGTTLAGELFF.